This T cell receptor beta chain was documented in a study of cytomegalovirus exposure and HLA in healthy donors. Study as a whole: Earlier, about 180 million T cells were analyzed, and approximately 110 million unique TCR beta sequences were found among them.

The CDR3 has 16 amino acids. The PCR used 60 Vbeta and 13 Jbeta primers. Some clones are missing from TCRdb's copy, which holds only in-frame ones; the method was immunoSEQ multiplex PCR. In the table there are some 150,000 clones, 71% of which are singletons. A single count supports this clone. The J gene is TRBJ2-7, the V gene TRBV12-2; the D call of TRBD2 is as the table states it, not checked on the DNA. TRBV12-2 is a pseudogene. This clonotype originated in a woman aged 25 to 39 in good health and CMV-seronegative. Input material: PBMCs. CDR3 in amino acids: CASRRKGLAKIDEQYF. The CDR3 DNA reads TGTGCAAGTCGCCGGAAGGGACTAGCGAAAATCGACGAGCAGTACTTC.